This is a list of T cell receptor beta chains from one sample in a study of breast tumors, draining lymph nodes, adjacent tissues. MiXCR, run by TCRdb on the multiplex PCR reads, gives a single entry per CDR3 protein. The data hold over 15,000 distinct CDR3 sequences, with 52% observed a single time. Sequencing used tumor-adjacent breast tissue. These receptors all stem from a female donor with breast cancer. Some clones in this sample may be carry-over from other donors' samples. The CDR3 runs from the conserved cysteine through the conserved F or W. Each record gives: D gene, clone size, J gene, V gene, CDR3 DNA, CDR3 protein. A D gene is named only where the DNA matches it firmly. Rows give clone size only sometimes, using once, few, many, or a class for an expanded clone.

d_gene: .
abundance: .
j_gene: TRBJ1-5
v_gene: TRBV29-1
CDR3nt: TGCAGCGTACCCGGGACCGAGTCCAATCAGCCCCAGCATTTT
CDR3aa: CSVPGTESNQPQHF

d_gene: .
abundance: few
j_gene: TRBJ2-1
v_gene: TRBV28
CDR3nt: TGTGCCAGCAGTGACGAAGACCACTGGTCAAATTACAATGAGCAGTTCTTC
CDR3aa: CASSDEDHWSNYNEQFF

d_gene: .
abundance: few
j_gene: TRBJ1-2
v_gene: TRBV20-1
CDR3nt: TGCAGTGCATCGGGGGACGTAGCGGGGCATGGCTACACCTTC
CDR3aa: CSASGDVAGHGYTF

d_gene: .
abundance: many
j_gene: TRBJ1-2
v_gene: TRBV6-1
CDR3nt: TGTGCCAGCAGCCCCTCGGACCTTAACTATGGCTACACCTTC
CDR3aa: CASSPSDLNYGYTF

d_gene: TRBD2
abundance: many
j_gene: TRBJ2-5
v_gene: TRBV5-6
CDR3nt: TGTGCCAGCAGCTTTATCAGCGGGAGTGTGCAAGAGACCCAGTACTTC
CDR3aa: CASSFISGSVQETQYF

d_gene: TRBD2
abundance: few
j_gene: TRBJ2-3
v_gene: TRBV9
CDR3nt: TGTGCCAGCAGCAAACGAGGGACTAGCGGTTTAACAGCTACGCAGTATTTT
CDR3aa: CASSKRGTSGLTATQYF

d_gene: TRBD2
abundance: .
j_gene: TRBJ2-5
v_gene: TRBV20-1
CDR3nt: TGCAGTGCGCGAGACGCGGGAGGGCCGGCAGAGACCCAGTACTTC
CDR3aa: CSARDAGGPAETQYF

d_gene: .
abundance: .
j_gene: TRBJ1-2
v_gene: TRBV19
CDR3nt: TGTGCCAGTAGTATCGGACTGACTAACTATGGCTACACCTTC
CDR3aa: CASSIGLTNYGYTF

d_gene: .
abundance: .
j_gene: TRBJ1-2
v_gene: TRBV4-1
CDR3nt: TGCGCCAGCAGCCGGAACAGGGTTAACTATGGCTACACCTTC
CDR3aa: CASSRNRVNYGYTF

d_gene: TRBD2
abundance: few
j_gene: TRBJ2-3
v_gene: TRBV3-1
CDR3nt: TGTGCCAGCAGCTTGACTAGCGGTTTAACAGATACGCAGTATTTT
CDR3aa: CASSLTSGLTDTQYF

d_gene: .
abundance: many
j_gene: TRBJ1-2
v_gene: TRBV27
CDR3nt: TGTGCCAGCAGTTTATCTTGGCAGTCCAATGGCTACACCTTC
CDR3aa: CASSLSWQSNGYTF

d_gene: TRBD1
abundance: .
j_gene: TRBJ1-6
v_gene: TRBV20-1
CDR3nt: TGCAGTGCTAGGAAGGGACAGGGGGCTTCACCCCTCCACTTT
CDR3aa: CSARKGQGASPLHF

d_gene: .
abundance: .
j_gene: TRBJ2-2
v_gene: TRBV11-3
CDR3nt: TGTGCCAGCAGCTTTGGGGCCGGGGAGCTGTTTTTT
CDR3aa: CASSFGAGELFF

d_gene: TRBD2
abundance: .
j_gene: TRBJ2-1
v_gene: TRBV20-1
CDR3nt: TGCAGTGCCCGCTTAGCGGGAGCAATTAATGAGCAGTTCTTC
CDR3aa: CSARLAGAINEQFF

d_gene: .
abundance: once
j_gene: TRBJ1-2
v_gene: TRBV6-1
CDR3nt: TGTGCCAGCAGTCAGCGACAGCGTCTTGGCTACACCTTC
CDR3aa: CASSQRQRLGYTF

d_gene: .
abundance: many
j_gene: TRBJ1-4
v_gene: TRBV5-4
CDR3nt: TGTGCCAGCAGCCCATCACCAACTAATGAAAAACTGTTTTTT
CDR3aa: CASSPSPTNEKLFF

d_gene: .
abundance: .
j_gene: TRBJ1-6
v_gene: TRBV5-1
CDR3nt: TGCGCCAGCGGACCGGACAGTGCTAATCTGGGTTCACCCCTCCACTTT
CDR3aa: CASGPDSANLGSPLHF

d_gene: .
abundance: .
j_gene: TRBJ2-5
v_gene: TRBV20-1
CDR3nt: TGCAGTGCGGGCCCCATCCAAGAGACCCAGTACTTC
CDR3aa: CSAGPIQETQYF

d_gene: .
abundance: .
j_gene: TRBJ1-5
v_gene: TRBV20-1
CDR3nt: TGCAGTGCGGGGGCGGATAGCAATCAGCCCCAGCATTTT
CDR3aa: CSAGADSNQPQHF

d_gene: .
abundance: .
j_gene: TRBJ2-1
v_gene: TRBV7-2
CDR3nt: TGTGCCAGCAGCTTGTACCCCTACAATGAGCAGTTCTTC
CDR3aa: CASSLYPYNEQFF

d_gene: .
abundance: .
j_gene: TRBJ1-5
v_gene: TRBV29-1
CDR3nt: TGCAGCGTTGCAGGGGTACGGGATCAGCCCCAGCATTTT
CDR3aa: CSVAGVRDQPQHF

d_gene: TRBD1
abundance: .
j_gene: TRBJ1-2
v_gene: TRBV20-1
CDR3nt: TGCAGTGCTAGTCGGGGACAGGAGCCTTATGGCTACACCTTC
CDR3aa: CSASRGQEPYGYTF

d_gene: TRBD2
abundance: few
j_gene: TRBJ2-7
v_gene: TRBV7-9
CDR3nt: TGTGCCAGCCCTAGCGGGAGGGCAGCCTACGAGCAGTACTTC
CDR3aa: CASPSGRAAYEQYF

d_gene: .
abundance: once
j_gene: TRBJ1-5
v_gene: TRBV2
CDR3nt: TGTGCCAGCCTTCTGGGAGGGGATCAGCCCCAGCATTTT
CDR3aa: CASLLGGDQPQHF

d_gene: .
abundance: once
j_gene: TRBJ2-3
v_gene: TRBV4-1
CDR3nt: TGCGCCAGCAGCGGTGCAGATACGCAGTATTTT
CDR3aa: CASSGADTQYF

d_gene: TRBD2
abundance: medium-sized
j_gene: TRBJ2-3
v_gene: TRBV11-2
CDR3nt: TGTGCCAGCAGCTCCATGTTAGCGGGAGTAGCGGATACGCAGTATTTT
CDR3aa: CASSSMLAGVADTQYF

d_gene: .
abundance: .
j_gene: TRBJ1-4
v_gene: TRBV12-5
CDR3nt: TGTGCTAGTGGTTTCTGGTCGCAGGCCGGTAATGAAAAACTGTTTTTT
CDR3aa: CASGFWSQAGNEKLFF

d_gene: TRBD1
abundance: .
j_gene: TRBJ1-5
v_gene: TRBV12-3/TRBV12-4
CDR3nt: TGTGCCAGCAGTTTGGGGACAGGGGATCAGCCCCAGCATTTT
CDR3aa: CASSLGTGDQPQHF

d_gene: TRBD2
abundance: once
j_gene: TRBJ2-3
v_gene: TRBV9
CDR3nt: TGTGCCAGCAGCCAGGGACAGACACTAGCGGGAAGCCACACAGATACGCAGTATTTT
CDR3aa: CASSQGQTLAGSHTDTQYF

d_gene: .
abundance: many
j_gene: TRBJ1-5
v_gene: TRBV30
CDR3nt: TGTGCCTGGGGATCCCGGGGGGATAAGCCCCAGCATTTT
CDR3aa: CAWGSRGDKPQHF

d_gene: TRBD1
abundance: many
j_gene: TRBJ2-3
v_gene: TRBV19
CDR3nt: TGTGCCAGTAGTACGACAGGGGACGGAGATACGCAGTATTTT
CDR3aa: CASSTTGDGDTQYF

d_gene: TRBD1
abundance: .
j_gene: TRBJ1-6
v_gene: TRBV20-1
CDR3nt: TGCAGTGCTAGAGATCGATCGGACAGGGACCGCAATTCACCCCTCCACTTT
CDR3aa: CSARDRSDRDRNSPLHF

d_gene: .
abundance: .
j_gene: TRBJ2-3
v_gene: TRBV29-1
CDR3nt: TGCAGCGTGGAGGGGCTAGACCGTGGGGGCACAGATACGCAGTATTTT
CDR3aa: CSVEGLDRGGTDTQYF

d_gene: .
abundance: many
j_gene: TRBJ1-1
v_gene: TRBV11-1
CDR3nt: TGTGCCAGCAGCTTAGCCGACGGGACTGAAGCTTTCTTT
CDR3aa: CASSLADGTEAFF

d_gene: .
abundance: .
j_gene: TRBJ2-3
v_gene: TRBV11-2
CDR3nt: TGTGCCAGCAGCTTCGCCGGGACTGGCACAGATACGCAGTATTTT
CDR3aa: CASSFAGTGTDTQYF

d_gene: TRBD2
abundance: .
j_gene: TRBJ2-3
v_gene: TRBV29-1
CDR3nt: TGCAGCGTTGAAGGGACTAGCGGTTTAACAGATACGCAGTATTTT
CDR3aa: CSVEGTSGLTDTQYF

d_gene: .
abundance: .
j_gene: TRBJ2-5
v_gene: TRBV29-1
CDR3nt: TGCAGCGTTCAACCCGTTCCCGGAGTCGAGACCCAGTACTTC
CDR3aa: CSVQPVPGVETQYF

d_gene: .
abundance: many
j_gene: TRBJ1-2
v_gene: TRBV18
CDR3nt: TGTGCCAGCTCACCCACAGAAGGGGGGGTGTCCGGCTACACCTTC
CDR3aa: CASSPTEGGVSGYTF

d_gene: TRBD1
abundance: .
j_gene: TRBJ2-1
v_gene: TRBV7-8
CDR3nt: TGTGCCAGCAGCCGCATTCGGGCCGGGACAGGGGGCGGAACCTACAATGAGCAGTTCTTC
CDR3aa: CASSRIRAGTGGGTYNEQFF

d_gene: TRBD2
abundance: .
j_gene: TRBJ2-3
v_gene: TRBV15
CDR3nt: TGTGCCACCAGCAGAGATGGGGCGGGAGGAAGCACAGGTACGCAGTATTTT
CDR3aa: CATSRDGAGGSTGTQYF

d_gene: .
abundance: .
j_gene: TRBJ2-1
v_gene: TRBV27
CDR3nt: TGTGCCAGCAGCCCTGCAGCGGGACATTACAATGAGCAGTTCTTC
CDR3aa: CASSPAAGHYNEQFF

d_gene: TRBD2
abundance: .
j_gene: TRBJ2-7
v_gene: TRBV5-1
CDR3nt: TGCGCCAGCAGCTTGGAGACTAGCGGATCCTACGAGCAGTACTTC
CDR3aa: CASSLETSGSYEQYF

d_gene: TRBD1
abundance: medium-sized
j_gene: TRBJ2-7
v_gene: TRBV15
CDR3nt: TGTGCCACCAGCAGAGATCTACAGGGGGTCCACGAGCAGTACTTC
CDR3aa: CATSRDLQGVHEQYF

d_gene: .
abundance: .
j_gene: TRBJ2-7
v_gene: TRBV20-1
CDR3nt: TGCAGTGCCAGCAGCTCAGGGTCCGAGCAGTACTTC
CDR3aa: CSASSSGSEQYF

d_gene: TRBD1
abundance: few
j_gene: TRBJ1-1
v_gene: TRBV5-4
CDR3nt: TGTGCCAGCAGCTCCGGGACAGGAAGAACCACTGAAGCTTTCTTT
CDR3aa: CASSSGTGRTTEAFF

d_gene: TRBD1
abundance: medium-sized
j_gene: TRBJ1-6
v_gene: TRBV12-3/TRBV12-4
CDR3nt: TGTGCCAGCAGACATAGAGCAGGGGGGGATTCACCCCTCCACTTT
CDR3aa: CASRHRAGGDSPLHF

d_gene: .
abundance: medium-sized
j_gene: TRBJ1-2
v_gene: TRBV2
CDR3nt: TGTGCCAGCAGTGAAGATGGTAGGGTCAGTGGCTACACCTTC
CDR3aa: CASSEDGRVSGYTF

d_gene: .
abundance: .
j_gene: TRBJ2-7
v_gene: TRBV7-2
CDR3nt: TGTGCCAGCAGCTTAGAACCTATCCACTCCTACGAGCAGTACTTC
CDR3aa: CASSLEPIHSYEQYF

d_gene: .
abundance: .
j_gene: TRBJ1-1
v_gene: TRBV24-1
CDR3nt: TGTGCCACCAGTGAGTCAGGGAGCACTGAAGCTTTCTTT
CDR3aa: CATSESGSTEAFF

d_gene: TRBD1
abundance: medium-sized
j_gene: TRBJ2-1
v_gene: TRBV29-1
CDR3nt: TGCAGCGCGGGACAGGGAGGGTGGAATGAGCAGTTCTTC
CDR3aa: CSAGQGGWNEQFF

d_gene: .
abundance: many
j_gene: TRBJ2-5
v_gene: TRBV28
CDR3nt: TGTGCCAGCAGTGACCTAGTCACCCAGTACTTC
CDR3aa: CASSDLVTQYF

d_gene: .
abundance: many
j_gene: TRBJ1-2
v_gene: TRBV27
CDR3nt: TGTGCCAGCAGTTTAAAGGTACCCGTCTATGGCTACACCTTC
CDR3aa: CASSLKVPVYGYTF

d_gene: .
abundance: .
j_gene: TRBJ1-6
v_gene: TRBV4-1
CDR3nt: TGCGCCAGCAGCCTGCGACGGATGAGTTCACCCCTCCACTTT
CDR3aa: CASSLRRMSSPLHF

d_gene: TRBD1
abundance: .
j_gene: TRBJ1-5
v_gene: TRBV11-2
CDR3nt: TGTGCCAGCAGCTTAGCCGGACAGGGGAAGCCCCAGCATTTT
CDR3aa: CASSLAGQGKPQHF

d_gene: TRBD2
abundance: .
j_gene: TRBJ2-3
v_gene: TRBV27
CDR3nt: TGTGCCAGCAGTCGAACCGGGACTAGCGGTTTAACAGATACGCAGTATTTT
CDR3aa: CASSRTGTSGLTDTQYF

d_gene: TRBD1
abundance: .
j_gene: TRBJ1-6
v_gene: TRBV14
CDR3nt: TGTGCCAGCAGCCAAAGGGGGGACAGGGGCGATAATTCACCCCTCCACTTT
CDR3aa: CASSQRGDRGDNSPLHF

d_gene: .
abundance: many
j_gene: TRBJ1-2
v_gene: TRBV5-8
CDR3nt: TGTGCCAGCAGCTTGGTCCGGGAATATGGCTACACCTTC
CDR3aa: CASSLVREYGYTF

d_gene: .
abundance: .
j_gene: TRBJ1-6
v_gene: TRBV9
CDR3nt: TGTGCCAGCAGCGTCGACTTCTCCTATAATTCACCCCTCCACTTT
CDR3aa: CASSVDFSYNSPLHF

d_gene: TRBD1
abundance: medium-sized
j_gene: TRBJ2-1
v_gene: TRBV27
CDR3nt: TGTGCCAGCTCTAGGGGACAGCTTAACTACAATGAGCAGTTCTTC
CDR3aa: CASSRGQLNYNEQFF